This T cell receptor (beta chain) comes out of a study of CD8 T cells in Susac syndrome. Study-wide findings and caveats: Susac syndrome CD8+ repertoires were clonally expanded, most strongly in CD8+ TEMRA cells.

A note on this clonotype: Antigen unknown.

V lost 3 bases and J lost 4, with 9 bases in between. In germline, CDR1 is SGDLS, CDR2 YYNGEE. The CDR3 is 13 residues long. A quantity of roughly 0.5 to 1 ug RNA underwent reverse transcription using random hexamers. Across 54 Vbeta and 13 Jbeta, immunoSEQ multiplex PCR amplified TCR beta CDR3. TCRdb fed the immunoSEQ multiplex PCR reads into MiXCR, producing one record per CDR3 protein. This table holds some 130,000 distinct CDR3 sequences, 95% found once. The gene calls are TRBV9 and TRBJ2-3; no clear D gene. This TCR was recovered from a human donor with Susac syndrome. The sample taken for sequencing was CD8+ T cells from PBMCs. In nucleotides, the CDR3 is TGTGCCAGCAGCGCAGTAGAGCCAGATACGCAGTATTTT. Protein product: CASSAVEPDTQYF.